These 11 T cell receptor beta chains were sequenced from one sample in a study of shared clonotypes between healthy human individuals. Produced via immunoSEQ multiplex PCR; TCRdb's table is partial and in-frame only. The sample lists about 380,000 clones, just over 95% occurring once. Input material: memory CD8+ T cells sorted from blood. Subset specified: CD45RO+ cells pooled with CCR7-negative TemRA cells. The origin of the receptors is a man aged 25-45 years in good health.

This chain links TRBV4-1 with TRBJ2-3; 10 positions match TRBD2. There are 17 residues in the CDR3. Germline assignment: CDR1 MGHRA and CDR2 YSYEKL. V was pared by 1 base and J by 3 bases, with 7 bases of the junction left unmatched. The CDR3 DNA reads as TGCGCCAGCAGCCAAGTCTTGCCGGGACTAGCGACAGATACGCAGTATTTT. As protein: CASSQVLPGLATDTQYF.

The chain combines TRBV7-8 with TRBJ2-5; D uncertain. Between the trimmed V and J ends, which lost 1 base and 4 bases, there was a span of 7 bases. The CDR3 contains 13 residues. Germline loops: CDR1 SGHVS, CDR2 FQNEAQ. CDR3 DNA sequence: TGTGCCAGCAGCTTAGGTTTGGGAGAGACCCAGTACTTC. Amino acid sequence: CASSLGLGETQYF.

This sequence joins TRBV7-9 and TRBJ2-1, with D tentatively TRBD1 or TRBD2 (5 bases each). CDR3 length equals 16 residues. V gave up 3 bases and J gave up 10 bases, with 22 bases separating them. In germline, CDR1 is SEHNR, CDR2 FQNEAQ (reference sequence). In DNA form, the CDR3 reads TGTGCCAGCAGCTTTATAATCGGGGACGACAGCTTGGAGCAGTTCTTC. This codes for CASSFIIGDDSLEQFF.

This chain connects TRBV28 to TRBJ2-7; D is uncertain. Germline values: CDR1 MDHEN, CDR2 SYDVKM. Trimming cost V 3 bases and J 3 bases, with 9 bases left between them. This CDR3 is 13 amino acids long. The CDR3 spells CASSFGPRYEQYF. In nucleotides, the CDR3 is TGTGCCAGCAGTTTCGGGCCCCGCTACGAGCAGTACTTC. The full variable domain, rest sourced from reference TRBV28 and TRBJ2-7, is DVKVTQSSRYLVKRTGEKVFLECVQDMDHENMFWYRQDPGLGLRLIYFSYDVKMKEKGDIPEGYSVSREKKERFSLILESASTNQTSMYLCASSFGPRYEQYFGPGTRLTVT.

The chain recombines TRBV7-9 with TRBJ2-7; possibly TRBD2 for D (6 bases). Germline lookup yields CDR1 SEHNR and CDR2 FQNEAQ (reference sequence). The CDR3 is 14 residues long. V was trimmed by 5 bases and J by 3 bases, leaving 14 bases between them. The CDR3 loop is CASSPDGGHYEQYF. CDR3 sequence (DNA): TGTGCCAGCAGCCCCGATGGAGGGCACTACGAGCAGTACTTC.

CDR3 nucleotide sequence: TGTGCCACCAGCAGAGCGGGCGGCTCCTACAATGAGCAGTTCTTC. This translates into CATSRAGGSYNEQFF. This chain links TRBV15 with TRBJ2-1; D gene uncertain. Trimming cost V 1 base and J 0 bases, with 7 bases left between them. CDR1 is LNHNV, CDR2 YYDKDF, per germline (reference sequence). This CDR3 is 15 amino acids long. The full variable domain, with the rest looked up from reference TRBV15 and TRBJ2-1, is DAMVIQNPRYQVTQFGKPVTLSCSQTLNHNVMYWYQQKSSQAPKLLFHYYDKDFNNEADTPDNFQSRRPNTSFCFLDIRSPGLGDTAMYLCATSRAGGSYNEQFFGPGTRLTVL.

The chain couples TRBV7-2 to TRBJ1-3; D is ambiguous. The germline V and J ends were trimmed by 2 bases and 3 bases, with 14 bases remaining between them. The germline CDR1 and CDR2 sequences are SGHTA and FQGNSA. The CDR3 is 16 amino acids. CDR3: CASSLRSSVGGNTIYF. Here the CDR3 DNA reads TGTGCCAGCAGCTTACGCTCGTCCGTTGGTGGAAACACCATATATTTT.

In this sample, this clone turned up once. The genes are TRBV11-2 and TRBJ2-2; tentative D call: TRBD2 (6 bases). V lost 2 bases, J lost 4 bases, and 14 bases lay in between. Germline CDR1 reads SGHAT; CDR2 reads FQNNGV. CDR3 length: 16 residues. CDR3: CASSLSRGLSTGELFF. CDR3 sequence (DNA): TGTGCCAGCAGCTTATCTCGGGGGTTGAGCACCGGGGAGCTGTTTTTT.

V and J are TRBV27 and TRBJ1-1; D is unclear. CDR1 is MNHEY and CDR2 is SMNVEV in the germline V gene (reference sequence). The CDR3 runs to 11 residues. The V gene lost 11 bases and the J gene lost 4 bases, with 11 bases spanning the gap. CDR3 in DNA: TGTGCCCCCAAGGGTCCCACTGAAGCTTTCTTT. Translating gives CAPKGPTEAFF.

This clone was recorded only once. The genes are TRBV10-3 and TRBJ2-7; possibly TRBD1 for D (6 bases). The germline V gene has CDR1 ENHRY and CDR2 SYGVKD. CDR3 length: 15 residues. V lost 0 bases, J lost 1 base, and 10 bases lay in between. DNA of the CDR3: TGTGCCATCAGTGAGTCGAAGGGGGTTTCCTACGAGCAGTACTTC. Translation: CAISESKGVSYEQYF.

CDR3 loop: CASSYRLAGKETQYF. CDR3 DNA sequence: TGTGCCAGCAGTTACCGACTAGCGGGAAAGGAGACCCAGTACTTC. The V call is TRBV6-5, the J call TRBJ2-5; TRBD2 matches at 11 bases. Trimming removed 2 bases from V and 5 bases from J; junction bases left unmatched: 4. Germline V gene sequence: CDR1 MNHEY, CDR2 SVGAGI. The CDR3 contains 15 residues.